The TCR beta chain described here comes from a study of blood T cell repertoires in COVID-19 (dated by TCRdb to 2018 to 2020). The study in broad terms: The collaborator samples originated in the United States, Italy and Spain and spanned the acute and convalescent phases of COVID-19. The material from the prospective study consisted of cDNA or gDNA derived from T cells, B-cell-depleted T cells, or PBMCs. HLA class I and class II types, where available, came from metadata supplied by the sample provider rather than from assay-based typing. The repertoires were made available in a free public database intended to serve as a resource for research on the immune response to SARS-CoV-2. Sample metadata almost always included a de-identified subject ID, COVID-19 status, age in years and sex. Samples came from the ongoing ImmuneRACE study (first 160 participants) plus 1,254 subjects from 6 global collaborators. Deeply sampled blood TCRbeta repertoires from subjects exposed to, actively infected with, or recovered from COVID-19 were included in the dataset.

TCRbeta CDR3 regions were amplified from genomic DNA by means of the immunoSEQ Assay, a bias-controlled multiplex PCR. On the authors' methods: The number of nucleated cells in each sample was estimated from the amplification of reference gene primers within the assay. Sequence reads were collapsed and filtered to measure the absolute abundance of every unique TCRbeta CDR3 rearrangement. For each sample, productive Simpson clonality was calculated as the square root of Simpson's diversity index across productive rearrangements. TCRdb limited this immuneACCESS table to in-frame rearrangements with V and J called. A share of clones is missing; checked studies link under half to unresolved V genes, and the rest is unexplained. V and J calls and clone size follow that table, whereas D and trimming were derived from the DNA. The sample table shows around 80,000 clones, and around nine tenths are seen once. In total, the top ten clones hold around 7.3% of the sample.

Points the paper makes about the study in general: The quantity of clinical and demographic metadata differed by source and by participant and was supplied without curation.

A word on this clone: No antigen is known for it. Base qualities were left out, and no much larger clone turns up one base away.

The V end loses 0 bases and the J end loses 0 bases, and a stretch of 22 bases separates them. The germline V gene (reference sequence) specifies SGHNT as CDR1 and YYREEE as CDR2. The cysteine opens and the phenylalanine closes a CDR3 of 20 amino acids. Kept here is only the CDR3 DNA, which spans 60 bases and is read in frame from base 1. Collaborating institutions collected whole blood in K2EDTA tubes following their own protocols. For TCRbeta analysis, collaborator samples were shipped as frozen whole blood, as isolated PBMCs, or as DNA extracted from either sample type. This receptor was taken from a man aged 80 or over with active or convalescent COVID-19. The specimen sequenced was peripheral blood. Here the chain combines TRBV5-4 and TRBJ2-1; the D gene is possibly TRBD1, with 6 bases matching. CDR3 loop: CASSLAPGQGQWGSYNEQFF. The DNA sequence is TGTGCCAGCAGCTTGGCCCCGGGACAAGGCCAATGGGGCTCCTACAATGAGCAGTTCTTC.